This is a list of T cell receptor beta chains from one sample in a study of shared clonotypes between healthy human individuals. Produced via immunoSEQ multiplex PCR; TCRdb's table is partial and in-frame only. This table has about 2.1 million clones, 90% to 95% appearing once. The sequencing input was naive CD8+ T cells from PBMCs. The receptor source for this set is a man younger than 35 in good health. Some clones in this sample may be carry-over from other donors' samples. Both conserved end residues are part of each CDR3. A D gene is named only where the DNA matches it firmly. Some rows have no size entry. The others give once, few or many, or a class for an expanded clone.

>once|-|TRBJ1-5|TRBV27
TGTGCCAGCAGTTTCCGGGGTGGTCAGCCCCAGCATTTT
CASSFRGGQPQHF
>-|-|TRBJ1-1|TRBV14
TGTGCCAGCAGCCAAGATACAGGTGGCGCGTGGGCTTTCTTT
CASSQDTGGAWAFF
>-|-|TRBJ2-7|TRBV6-5
TGTGCCAGCAACTCCGCACCCCCCGACTACTACGAGCAGTACTTC
CASNSAPPDYYEQYF
>-|TRBD2|TRBJ2-1|TRBV27
TGTGCCAGCAGTTTAACGCAGCGGGGGGTTCAGCAGTTCTTC
CASSLTQRGVQQFF
>-|-|TRBJ2-7|TRBV5-1
TGCGCCAGCAGTACCACGGGCAGGGATACCTACGAGCAGTACTTC
CASSTTGRDTYEQYF
>-|TRBD1|TRBJ2-7|TRBV25-1
TGTGCCAGCAGCTGGACAGGGGGCTTCTACGAGCAGTACTTC
CASSWTGGFYEQYF
>-|TRBD1|TRBJ1-6|TRBV7-9
TGTGCCAGCAGCCCGGGGGACAGGCCGACTTATAATTCACCCCTCCACTTT
CASSPGDRPTYNSPLHF
>-|-|TRBJ2-5|TRBV29-1
-
CSAFGSGTHYF
>-|-|TRBJ1-2|TRBV4-2
TGTGCCAGCAGCCAAGCGGGTGACAGAAACTATGGCTACACCTTC
CASSQAGDRNYGYTF
>-|TRBD2|TRBJ2-1|TRBV29-1
TGCGTCGGGAGGGGAGGGAATGAGCAGTTCTTC
CVGRGGNEQFF
>-|-|TRBJ2-3|TRBV27
TGTGCCAGCAGCCCCACCCGAGGTCTAGCAACATATACGCAGTATTTT
CASSPTRGLATYTQYF
>-|-|TRBJ2-1|TRBV27
TGTGCCAGCAGTCCTGCTTACAATGAGCAGTTCTTC
CASSPAYNEQFF
>-|TRBD1|TRBJ2-5|TRBV2
TGTGCCAGCAGTGAAACCCAGGGGGAAGAGACCCAGTACTTC
CASSETQGEETQYF
>-|TRBD2|TRBJ2-3|TRBV7-6
TGTGCCAGCAGCTTTTTGGCAGGCGGGGGTCGAGAAATTAACACAGATACGCAGTATTTT
CASSFLAGGGREINTDTQYF
>-|-|TRBJ2-5|TRBV28
TGTGCCAGCAGTCCCCGGGACACCACCCGGGGGACCCAGTACTTC
CASSPRDTTRGTQYF